These T cell receptor beta chains were read from a single sample in a study of blood T cells in healthy people across ages. Using its own MiXCR run on the 5' RACE reads, TCRdb lists one record per CDR3 protein. This sample yields 710,000 or so distinct CDR3 sequences, of which around a fifth are seen a single time; about 22% belongs to the top ten. The specimen was blood. The receptor source for this set is a man in his sixties or seventies in good health. The CDR3 runs from the conserved cysteine through the conserved F or W. The D gene is left open where the match is weak. Not every row has a clone size; where given, it reads once, few, many or a size class.

v_call	j_call	clone_size	d_call	cdr3_aa	cdr3_nt
TRBV5-5	TRBJ1-4	-	-	CASSSSLLGGGEKLFF	TGTGCCAGCAGCTCCTCCCTATTGGGGGGAGGTGAAAAACTGTTTTTT
TRBV9	TRBJ2-1	few	-	CASSVEGGGSSYNEQFF	TGTGCCAGCAGCGTAGAAGGCGGAGGGTCCTCCTACAATGAGCAGTTCTTC
TRBV29-1	TRBJ2-3	few	-	CSTLVGSDTQYF	TGCAGTACCCTAGTGGGTTCTGATACGCAGTATTTT
TRBV28	TRBJ1-1	-	-	CASSNQRVAAAFF	TGTGCCAGCTCGAACCAGAGGGTTGCGGCCGCTTTCTTT
TRBV30	TRBJ2-1	few	TRBD2	CALGLPYNEQFF	TGTGCCTTGGGACTACCCTACAATGAGCAGTTCTTC
TRBV6-1	TRBJ2-3	few	TRBD2	CASRRLAGGLTDTQYF	TGTGCCAGCAGAAGACTAGCGGGGGGCCTCACAGATACGCAGTATTTT
TRBV7-2	TRBJ2-5	few	-	CASSRPRAFLQETQYF	TGTGCCAGCAGCCGCCCCCGGGCTTTCCTTCAAGAGACCCAGTACTTC
TRBV18	TRBJ1-3	once	TRBD1	CASSPGTGDGNTIYF	TGTGCCAGCTCACCTGGGACAGGGGACGGAAACACCATATATTTT
TRBV5-1	TRBJ1-2	-	-	CASSVTGKGGANYGYTF	TGCGCCAGCAGCGTTACAGGGAAAGGCGGAGCTAACTATGGCTACACCTTC
TRBV20-1	TRBJ2-4	few	-	CSARQNIQYF	TGCAGTGCGAGACAAAACATTCAGTACTTC
TRBV11-2	TRBJ2-1	-	TRBD2	CASSLWTSGRASYNEQFF	TGTGCCAGCAGCCTCTGGACTAGCGGGAGGGCCTCCTACAATGAGCAGTTCTTC
TRBV7-2	TRBJ2-3	few	-	CASSLNPSGFDTQYF	TGTGCCAGCAGCTTAAATCCGTCGGGGTTCGATACGCAGTATTTT
TRBV7-2	TRBJ2-6	-	-	CASSLFRAGSGANVLTF	TGTGCCAGCAGCTTATTCAGGGCGGGATCCGGGGCCAACGTCCTGACTTTC
TRBV2	TRBJ2-5	-	TRBD1	CASSLDRGEETQYF	TGTGCCAGCAGTCTGGACAGGGGGGAAGAGACCCAGTACTTC
TRBV3-1	TRBJ2-5	-	TRBD1	CASIDRVGETQYF	TGTGCCAGCATCGACAGGGTAGGGGAGACCCAGTACTTC
TRBV6-6	TRBJ2-7	-	TRBD1	CASRATGLSDEQYF	TGTGCCAGCAGAGCGACAGGGTTATCGGACGAGCAGTACTTC
TRBV20-1	TRBJ2-2	-	-	CSAMDRLVYTGELFF	TGCAGTGCTATGGACCGTCTCGTGTATACCGGGGAGCTGTTTTTT
TRBV6-5	TRBJ2-3	many	-	CASSYSDTQYF	TGTGCCAGCAGTTACTCAGATACGCAGTATTTT
TRBV12-3/TRBV12-4	TRBJ2-5	-	-	CASSFRVGTETQYF	TGTGCCAGCAGTTTTCGCGTAGGGACGGAGACCCAGTACTTC
TRBV20-1	TRBJ2-3	few	TRBD2	CSATLAGLSDTQYF	TGCAGTGCTACGCTAGCGGGGTTGTCAGATACGCAGTATTTT
TRBV10-3	TRBJ1-5	-	TRBD1	CATRDRVSNQPQHF	TGTGCCACCCGGGACAGGGTGAGCAATCAGCCCCAGCATTTT
TRBV12-3/TRBV12-4	TRBJ1-1	-	-	CASRPPGGPEAFF	TGTGCCAGCAGGCCCCCGGGTGGCCCTGAAGCTTTCTTT
TRBV7-3	TRBJ1-2	-	-	CASSLREGNREVEYGYTF	TGTGCCAGCAGCTTAAGAGAGGGGAACCGGGAAGTGGAGTATGGCTACACCTTC
TRBV6-1	TRBJ2-4	few	TRBD2	CASSAREKNIQYF	TGTGCCAGCAGTGCGCGGGAGAAAAACATTCAGTACTTC
TRBV12-3/TRBV12-4	TRBJ2-2	few	TRBD2	CASSSTPGLRGTGELFF	TGTGCCAGCAGTTCGACTCCGGGACTACGTGGGACCGGGGAGCTGTTTTTT
TRBV6-2/TRBV6-3	TRBJ1-1	few	-	CASRYSEGTSTEAFF	TGTGCCAGCAGATACTCCGAGGGTACGAGCACTGAAGCTTTCTTT
TRBV28	TRBJ2-3	-	-	CASSIPLAPATQYF	TGTGCCAGCAGTATCCCTCTTGCACCGGCTACGCAGTATTTT